The 5 T cell receptor beta chains below all came from one sample that was sequenced in a study of blood T cell repertoires in COVID-19. Here immunoSEQ multiplex PCR was the method, and the copy in TCRdb shows in-frame clones only, minus some. Of around 130,000 clones listed, approximately 87% are singletons. Sequencing was done on a sample of peripheral blood. Receptors were obtained from a woman in her 50s with acute or convalescent COVID-19.

The chain employs TRBV30 and TRBJ2-7; 9 bases agree with TRBD1. There are 13 residues in the CDR3. The germline gives CDR1 GTSNPN, CDR2 SVGIG (reference sequence). V was clipped by 4 bases and J by 5 bases; unmatched bases: 6. Written as DNA, the CDR3 is TGTGCCTGGAACCCGGACAGGGGAAACGAGCAGTACTTC. Translated: CAWNPDRGNEQYF.

The J gene is TRBJ1-1, the V gene TRBV27; 8 nucleotides align to TRBD1. Trimming at V came to 5 bases and at J to 6 bases, leaving 8 bases not matched to a gene. This CDR3 has 14 amino acids. Germline CDR1 reads MNHEY; CDR2 reads SMNVEV (reference sequence). CDR3 in amino acids: CASSASGGLAEAFF. CDR3 in DNA: TGTGCCAGCAGTGCATCAGGGGGCTTGGCTGAAGCTTTCTTT.

J is TRBJ2-3 and V is TRBV7-9, with a weak D call TRBD2 (5 bases). The CDR3 runs 16 residues. V dropped 6 bases and J dropped 6 bases, with 22 bases sitting between them. Germline V gene sequence: CDR1 SEHNR, CDR2 FQNEAQ (reference sequence). CDR3 amino acids: CASSPTLGLGGDTQYF. CDR3 coding DNA: TGTGCCAGCAGTCCAACTTTAGGACTCGGAGGCGATACGCAGTATTTT.

This chain links TRBV9 with TRBJ2-1; 8 bases map to TRBD1. Germline V gene data show CDR1 as SGDLS and CDR2 as YYNGEE. After removal of 0 bases from V and 1 base from J, the junction contained 3 bases not matched to a gene. The CDR3 extends over 16 amino acids. The CDR3, as DNA: TGTGCCAGCAGCGTAGCCCGACAGGGGTCCTACAATGAGCAGTTCTTC. Translating it yields CASSVARQGSYNEQFF. Complete variable domain (other parts from reference TRBV9 and TRBJ2-1): DSGVTQTPKHLITATGQRVTLRCSPRSGDLSVYWYQQSLDQGLQFLIQYYNGEERAKGNILERFSAQQFPDLHSELNLSSLELGDSALYFCASSVARQGSYNEQFFGPGTRLTVL.

The sample holds a few counts of this clone. V gene TRBV7-9 combines with J gene TRBJ1-4; TRBD1 agrees at 8 bases. Germline V lookup: CDR1 SEHNR, CDR2 FQNEAQ (reference sequence). This CDR3 comprises 14 residues. The V and J ends lost 5 bases and 7 bases, in that order; junction bases with no gene match: 6. CDR3 protein: CASSPWTGTEKLFF. CDR3 nucleotides: TGTGCCAGCAGCCCCTGGACAGGGACTGAAAAACTGTTTTTT.